Detailed here is one TCR beta chain. The method was immunoSEQ multiplex PCR; TCRdb's version includes in-frame clones alone and lacks a portion of them. The table has roughly 2.5 million clones, 90% to 95% seen once; the top ten hold around 0.15%. The sample comes from a study of shared clonotypes between healthy human individuals. Turning to the study itself: CD4 naive and memory got three plates each, CD8 naive two, CD8 memory one.

Germline V gene data show CDR1 as SGHTA and CDR2 as FQGNSA. CDR3 size: 13 residues. After removal of 7 bases from V and 2 bases from J, the junction contained 4 bases not matched to a gene. The chain recombines TRBV7-2 with TRBJ1-1; 7 nucleotides line up with TRBD1. The receptor comes from a man aged 18-30 years in good health. The source material was naive CD4+ T cells sorted from blood. Noted subset: CD45RA+ positively selected. DNA for the CDR3: TGTGCCAGCACTCAGGGGGTTAACACTGAAGCTTTCTTT. It is translated as CASTQGVNTEAFF.